The 5 T cell receptor beta chains reported below all come from one sample, sequenced in a study of blood T cell repertoires in COVID-19. Some clones are missing from TCRdb's copy, which holds only in-frame ones; the method was immunoSEQ multiplex PCR. This table holds about 78,000 clones, roughly 91% found once. The sample comprised peripheral blood. These receptors came from a woman between 50 and 59 years old in a cohort sampled during active COVID-19.

The gene calls are TRBV29-1 and TRBJ2-3; D uncertain. Trimming pared 8 bases from V and 4 bases from J, leaving 16 bases between. Per the germline V gene, CDR1 is SQVTM and CDR2 is ANQGSEA. This CDR3 has 13 amino acids. The CDR3 nucleotides read TGCAGCCCCGCGAGGTTCACTCCAGATACGCAGTATTTT. It specifies CSPARFTPDTQYF.

The chain carries TRBV27 and TRBJ2-7; possibly TRBD2 for D (7 bases). Germline CDR1 is MNHEY and CDR2 is SMNVEV (reference sequence). Trimming took off 6 bases at V and 4 bases at J, with 16 bases between the two ends. This CDR3 has 14 residues. This CDR3 is CASRRGGGFYEQYF. In DNA form, the CDR3 reads TGTGCCAGCAGGCGGGGAGGGGGATTTTACGAGCAGTACTTC.

This chain uses TRBV7-6 with TRBJ2-7, with TRBD2 as a possible D gene (7 bases). The ends were cut back, 2 bases at V and 5 bases at J, with 31 bases in the middle. The CDR3 runs to 20 residues. Germline CDR1 is SGHVS and CDR2 is FNYEAQ. CDR3 sequence (DNA): TGTGCCAGCAGCTTATTCCCAATTCGGGGAGGGCAGGGGCCCCGGGACGAGCAGTACTTC. Its protein product is CASSLFPIRGGQGPRDEQYF.

A few counts support this clone. This chain links TRBV2 with TRBJ1-5; D is undetermined. V was clipped by 5 bases and J by 6 bases, with 5 bases between them. The CDR3 spans 11 residues. From germline, CDR1 is SNHLY and CDR2 FYNNEI. CDR3 region: CASSMSQPQHF. CDR3 DNA: TGTGCCAGCAGTATGAGTCAGCCCCAGCATTTT.

The chain employs TRBV5-4 and TRBJ1-5; 8 bases agree with TRBD1. Germline values: CDR1 SGHNT, CDR2 YYREEE (reference sequence). J was trimmed by 4 bases and V by 3 bases; bases with no gene match: 6. The CDR3 has 15 residues. The DNA of the CDR3 is TGTGCCAGCAGCTCCGGGACAGGAATTAATCAGCCCCAGCATTTT. The encoded protein is CASSSGTGINQPQHF.